The T cell receptor (beta chain) described here comes from a study of tumor-infiltrating lymphocytes in primary liver carcinoma. The CDR3 length is 16 residues. Germline values: CDR1 SQVTM, CDR2 ANQGSEA. Unsorted whole blood supplied the RNA, and germline DNA was extracted too. On this clonotype itself: A junction boundary mismatches the germline segment, possibly from a read error.

Total RNA (approximately 500 ng) served as template for TCR beta cDNA synthesis primed by a constant-region primer. Nested multiplex PCR, run for three rounds with slightly modified ARM-PCR, yielded TCR beta libraries. The first two PCR rounds used TRBV1-TRBV30 primers with a Cbeta primer, approximately 10 cycles each. In TCRdb, the multiplex PCR reads were re-called with MiXCR into one record per CDR3 protein. The profile shows 300,000 to 350,000 distinct CDR3 sequences, 65% of them singletons. The sample was peripheral blood. The source is a man aged 35 to 55 with primary liver carcinoma and hepatitis B virus infection. The chain couples TRBV29-1 to TRBJ2-1, with D maybe TRBD1 (6 bases). CDR3 region: CCVEGTRDMINNEQLF. For the CDR3, the DNA is TGCTGCGTTGAAGGAACTCGGGACATGATTAACAATGAGCAGCTCTTC.